This passage covers 14 T cell receptor beta chains from one sample sequenced in a study of response to subunit inactivated influenza vaccine. TCRdb processed the RT-PCR reads anew with MiXCR; each CDR3 protein has one entry. The table has about 800,000 distinct CDR3 sequences, roughly 20% seen once. The source was PBMCs from blood, collected more than 4 days after vaccination. The source of these receptors is a man in his fifties or sixties who received an inactivated influenza vaccine.

This clonotype was seen only a few times. The chain uses TRBV20-1 and TRBJ1-5; 7 bases line up with TRBD1. Germline CDR1 is DFQATT and CDR2 is SNEGSKA (reference sequence). V lost 7 bases, J lost 2 bases, and 8 bases stayed unmatched. This CDR3 is built from 14 residues. The DNA of the CDR3 is TGCAGTGGGATACAGGGGACAGGCAATCAGCCCCAGCATTTT. This sequence encodes CSGIQGTGNQPQHF.

This clonotype was picked up a small number of times. Here the CDR3 reads CASSHPRGTQETQYF. The CDR3 coding sequence is TGTGCCAGCAGCCATCCTAGGGGGACTCAAGAGACCCAGTACTTC. The chain uses TRBV7-2 and TRBJ2-5, with D perhaps TRBD1 or TRBD2 (6 bases each). Germline assignment: CDR1 SGHTA and CDR2 FQGNSA. Trimming left V 5 bases short and J 2 bases short, with 15 bases between. The CDR3 has 15 amino acids.

The table lists this clonotype with a few counts. The chain recombines TRBV7-2 with TRBJ2-5; D ambiguous. V lost 3 bases and J lost 5, with 13 bases in between. Germline loops: CDR1 SGHTA, CDR2 FQGNSA. CDR3 size: 14 residues. Here the CDR3 DNA reads TGTGCCAGCAGCTTGCAGACCCAAGGGGAGACCCAGTACTTC. Translation: CASSLQTQGETQYF.

There are many counts of this clonotype. This chain joins TRBV12-3 or TRBV12-4 and TRBJ2-2, with 11 bases that match TRBD2. The CDR3 covers 16 residues. V lost 4 bases, J lost 2 bases, and 3 bases stayed unmatched. In nucleotides, the CDR3 is TGTGCCAGCAGTTGGGGACTAGCGGCCAACACCGGGGAGCTGTTTTTT. Its protein product is CASSWGLAANTGELFF.

This clonotype showed up many times. This sequence joins TRBV5-1 and TRBJ1-4; the D gene is possibly TRBD1 (5 bases). Germline CDR1 is SGHRS and CDR2 is YFSETQ. This CDR3 has 15 amino acids. V lost 4 bases to trimming and J lost 6 bases, with 16 bases between them. The CDR3 region is CASSIGGDLHEKLFF. Written as DNA, the CDR3 is TGCGCCAGCAGCATTGGAGGGGACCTCCATGAAAAACTGTTTTTT.

In this sample, this clonotype turned up a few times. The chain combines TRBV24-1 with TRBJ2-1; 7 bases map to TRBD1. The CDR3 has 16 residues. Germline V gene data show CDR1 as KGHDR and CDR2 as SFDVKD. V was pared by 4 bases and J by 3 bases, with 8 bases of the junction left unmatched. The CDR3 nucleotides read TGTGCCACCAGTGACCAGACAGGGCAGGTCTACAATGAGCAGTTCTTC. Translated: CATSDQTGQVYNEQFF.

The chain links TRBV29-1 to TRBJ2-7; 9 bases line up with TRBD1. Trimming removed 6 bases from V and 6 bases from J; junction bases left unmatched: 18. The CDR3 spans 16 residues. In germline, CDR1 is SQVTM, CDR2 ANQGSEA. In DNA form, the CDR3 reads TGCAGCGTCTTGGGGGTTCGGGGACAGGGTACGGGCGAGCAGTACTTC. Translated: CSVLGVRGQGTGEQYF.

This clonotype occurred a few times. The chain carries TRBV6-1 and TRBJ2-7; 9 positions agree with TRBD1. The length of the CDR3 is 14 residues. Trimming took 7 bases from V and 5 from J; bases not matched to a gene: 9. Germline lookup yields CDR1 MNHNS and CDR2 SASEGT. In DNA form, the CDR3 reads TGTGCCAGCACTCCTGGGGACAGGGTCAACGAGCAGTACTTC. As protein: CASTPGDRVNEQYF.

The table lists this clonotype with a few counts. J is TRBJ2-7 and V is TRBV5-1; D possibly corresponds to TRBD2 (6 bases). CDR1 is SGHRS and CDR2 is YFSETQ in the germline V gene. Trimming took 4 bases from V and 4 from J, leaving 24 bases between them. The CDR3 covers 17 residues. CDR3: CASSRFRHRTAGYEQYF. The CDR3 region has the DNA TGCGCCAGCAGCCGCTTCCGTCACAGGACCGCGGGGTACGAGCAGTACTTC.

This rearrangement joins TRBV5-6 to TRBJ1-1; D gene ambiguous. The V and J ends lost 2 bases and 0 bases respectively, with 11 bases between them. CDR1 is SGHDT, CDR2 YYEEEE, per germline. CDR3 length: 15 amino acids. DNA for the CDR3: TGTGCCAGCAGCTTTCGGAAGGGCATGAACACTGAAGCTTTCTTT. Protein product: CASSFRKGMNTEAFF. Filled out from reference TRBV5-6 and TRBJ1-1, the complete variable domain reads DAGVTQSPTHLIKTRGQQVTLRCSPKSGHDTVSWYQQALGQGPQFIFQYYEEEERQRGNFPDRFSGHQFPNYSSELNVNALLLGDSALYLCASSFRKGMNTEAFFGQGTRLTVV.

This chain links TRBV28 with TRBJ2-2; D might be TRBD1 (6 bases). Germline V gene data show CDR1 as MDHEN and CDR2 as SYDVKM. The CDR3 is 15 amino acids. V was pared by 3 bases and J by 3 bases, with 11 bases between. This chain's CDR3 is CASSFGGQYTGELFF. The CDR3 nucleotides are TGTGCCAGCAGTTTCGGAGGACAGTACACCGGGGAGCTGTTTTTT. Complete variable domain (other parts from reference TRBV28 and TRBJ2-2): DVKVTQSSRYLVKRTGEKVFLECVQDMDHENMFWYRQDPGLGLRLIYFSYDVKMKEKGDIPEGYSVSREKKERFSLILESASTNQTSMYLCASSFGGQYTGELFFGEGSRLTVL.

This clonotype has more than one count but fewer than ten. V gene TRBV18 combines with J gene TRBJ2-1, with TRBD1 identical over 8 bases. V was pared by 3 bases and J by 6 bases, with 7 bases of the junction left unmatched. CDR1 KGHSH and CDR2 LQKENI come from the germline V gene. The CDR3 has 15 amino acids. The CDR3 bases are TGTGCCAGCTCACCGGCACAGGGGGGTCGCAATGAGCAGTTCTTC. Translating it yields CASSPAQGGRNEQFF.

This clonotype appeared a few times. The chain joins TRBV10-3 to TRBJ2-1; perhaps TRBD2 as D (5 bases). Trimming cost V 5 bases and J 10 bases, with 9 bases left between them. This CDR3 has 11 residues. Germline assignment: CDR1 ENHRY and CDR2 SYGVKD. The CDR3 DNA sequence: TGTGCCATCAGTCGGACTGGGGAGCAGTTCTTC. Protein product: CAISRTGEQFF.

This clonotype was recorded at least ten times. The rearrangement joins TRBV29-1 to TRBJ2-7, with 7 nucleotides matching TRBD1. The germline V gene has CDR1 SQVTM and CDR2 ANQGSEA. Trimming took 3 bases from V and 0 from J; bases not matched to a gene: 8. The CDR3 sequence is 15 residues long. CDR3 sequence (DNA): TGCAGCGTTGAGGAACAGGGGTTAAGCTCCTACGAGCAGTACTTC. Protein sequence: CSVEEQGLSSYEQYF.